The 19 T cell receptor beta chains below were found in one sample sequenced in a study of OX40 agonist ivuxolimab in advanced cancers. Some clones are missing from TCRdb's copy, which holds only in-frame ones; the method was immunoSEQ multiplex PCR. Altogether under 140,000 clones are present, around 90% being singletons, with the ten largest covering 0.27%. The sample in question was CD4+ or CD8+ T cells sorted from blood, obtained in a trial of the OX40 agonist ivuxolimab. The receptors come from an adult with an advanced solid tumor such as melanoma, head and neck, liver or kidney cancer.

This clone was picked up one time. The CDR3 is CASSLGRDRGVNTEAFF. CDR3 DNA sequence: TGTGCCAGCAGCTTAGGAAGGGACAGGGGAGTTAACACTGAAGCTTTCTTT. This chain connects TRBV11-3 to TRBJ1-1, with 10 bases matching TRBD1. Germline CDR1 and CDR2: SGHNT and YENEEA. The CDR3 sequence is 17 residues long. V gave up 1 base and J gave up 2 bases; unmatched junction bases: 7.

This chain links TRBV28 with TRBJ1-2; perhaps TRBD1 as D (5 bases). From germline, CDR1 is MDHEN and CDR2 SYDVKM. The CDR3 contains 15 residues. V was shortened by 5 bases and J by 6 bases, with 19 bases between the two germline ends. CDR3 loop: CASSLPAGTADGYTF. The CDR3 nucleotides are TGTGCCAGCAGTCTCCCCGCCGGGACCGCAGATGGCTACACCTTC.

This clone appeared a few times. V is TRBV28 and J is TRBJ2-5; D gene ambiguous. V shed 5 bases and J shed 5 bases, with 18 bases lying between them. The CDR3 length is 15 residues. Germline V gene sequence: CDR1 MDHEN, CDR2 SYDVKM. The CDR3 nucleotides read TGTGCCAGCAGTCCCCCCAGGTCCAGACGGGAGACCCAGTACTTC. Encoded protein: CASSPPRSRRETQYF.

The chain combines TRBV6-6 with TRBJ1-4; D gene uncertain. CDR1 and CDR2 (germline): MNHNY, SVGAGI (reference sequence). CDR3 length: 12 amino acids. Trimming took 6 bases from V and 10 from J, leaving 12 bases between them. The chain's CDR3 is CASRGDAGKLFF. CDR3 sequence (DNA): TGTGCCAGCAGGGGCGACGCTGGAAAACTGTTTTTT.

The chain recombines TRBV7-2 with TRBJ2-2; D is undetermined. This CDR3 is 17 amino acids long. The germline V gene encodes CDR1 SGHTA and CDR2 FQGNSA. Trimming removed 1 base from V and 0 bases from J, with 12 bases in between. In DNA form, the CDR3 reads TGTGCCAGCAGCTTAGATTCGAGTGCGGCGAACACCGGGGAGCTGTTTTTT. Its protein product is CASSLDSSAANTGELFF.

CDR3 DNA: TGTGCCAGCAGCGTAGACTGGGGGCGGGAGCTGTTTTTT. As protein: CASSVDWGRELFF. The V gene is TRBV9, the J gene TRBJ2-2, with D possibly matching TRBD1 (6 bases). Trimming cost V 0 bases and J 9 bases, with 9 bases left between them. CDR1 and CDR2 from the germline V gene are SGDLS and YYNGEE. The CDR3 runs 13 residues.

This CDR3 is CASSFPGQGSYEQYF. The DNA for the CDR3 is TGTGCCAGCAGCTTCCCGGGACAGGGGTCCTACGAGCAGTACTTC. The chain employs TRBV7-8 and TRBJ2-7; TRBD1 agrees at 10 bases. This CDR3 is built from 15 residues. CDR1 is SGHVS, CDR2 FQNEAQ, per germline. Germline trimming cut 3 bases from V and 1 base from J; bases unmatched to any gene: 3.

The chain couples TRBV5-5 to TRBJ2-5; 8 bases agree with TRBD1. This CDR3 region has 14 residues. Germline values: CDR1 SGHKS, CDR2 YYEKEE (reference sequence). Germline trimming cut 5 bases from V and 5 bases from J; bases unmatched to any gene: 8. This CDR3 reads CASSFGTGSETQYF. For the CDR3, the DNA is TGTGCCAGCAGTTTTGGGACAGGATCGGAGACCCAGTACTTC.

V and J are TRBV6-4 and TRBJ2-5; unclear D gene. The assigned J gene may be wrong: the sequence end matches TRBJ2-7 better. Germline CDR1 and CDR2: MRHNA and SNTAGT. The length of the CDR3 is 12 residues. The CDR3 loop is CASSPEVYEQYF. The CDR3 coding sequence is TGTGCCAGCAGCCCAGAAGTCTACGAGCAGTACTTC.

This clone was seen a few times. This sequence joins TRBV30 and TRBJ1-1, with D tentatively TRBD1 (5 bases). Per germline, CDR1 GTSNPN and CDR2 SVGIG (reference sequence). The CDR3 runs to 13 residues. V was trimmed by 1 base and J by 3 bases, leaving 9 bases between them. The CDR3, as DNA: TGTGCCTGGAGTGCTCAGGGAGACACTGAAGCTTTCTTT. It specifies CAWSAQGDTEAFF.

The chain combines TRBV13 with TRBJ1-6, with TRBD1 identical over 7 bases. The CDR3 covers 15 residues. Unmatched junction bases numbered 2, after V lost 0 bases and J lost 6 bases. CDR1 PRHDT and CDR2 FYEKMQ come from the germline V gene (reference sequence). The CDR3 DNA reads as TGTGCCAGCAGCTTAGGATGGGACAGTAATTCACCCCTCCACTTT. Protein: CASSLGWDSNSPLHF.

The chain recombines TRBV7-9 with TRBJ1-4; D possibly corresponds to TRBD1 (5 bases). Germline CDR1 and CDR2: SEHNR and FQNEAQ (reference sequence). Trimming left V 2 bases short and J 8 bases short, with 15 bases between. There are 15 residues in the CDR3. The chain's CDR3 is CASSLNFQGGEKLFF. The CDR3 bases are TGTGCCAGCAGCTTAAATTTCCAGGGAGGCGAAAAACTGTTTTTT.

The DNA of the CDR3 is TGCAGCGTTGAAGATCAAGGCGGCTCCTACGAGCAGTACTTC. Its translation is CSVEDQGGSYEQYF. The V and J genes are TRBV29-1 and TRBJ2-7; D call uncertain. The CDR3 is 14 amino acids. V lost 0 bases and J 0 bases, leaving 9 bases between the germline ends. Germline V gene sequence: CDR1 SQVTM, CDR2 ANQGSEA.

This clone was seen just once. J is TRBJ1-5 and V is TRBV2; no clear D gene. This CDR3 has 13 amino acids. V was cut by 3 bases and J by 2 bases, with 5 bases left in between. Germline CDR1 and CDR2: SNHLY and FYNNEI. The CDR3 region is CASSDSGNQPQHF. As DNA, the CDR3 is TGTGCCAGCAGTGACAGCGGCAATCAGCCCCAGCATTTT.

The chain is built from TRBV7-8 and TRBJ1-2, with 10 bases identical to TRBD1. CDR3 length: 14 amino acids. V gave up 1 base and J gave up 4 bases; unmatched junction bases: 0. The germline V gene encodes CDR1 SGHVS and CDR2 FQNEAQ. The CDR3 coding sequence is TGTGCCAGCAGCTTAGGGACAGGGGGCTATGGCTACACCTTC. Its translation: CASSLGTGGYGYTF.

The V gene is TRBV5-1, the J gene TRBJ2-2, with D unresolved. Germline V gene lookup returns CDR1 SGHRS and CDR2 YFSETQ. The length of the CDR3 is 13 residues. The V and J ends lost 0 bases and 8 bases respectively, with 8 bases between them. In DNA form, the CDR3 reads TGCGCCAGCAGCTTGGAAGGGATGGGGGAGCTGTTTTTT. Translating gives CASSLEGMGELFF.

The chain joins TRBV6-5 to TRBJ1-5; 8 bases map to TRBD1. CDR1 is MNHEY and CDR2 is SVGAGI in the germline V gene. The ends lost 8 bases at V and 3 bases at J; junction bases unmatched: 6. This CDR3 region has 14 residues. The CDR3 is CASESGQVNQPQHF. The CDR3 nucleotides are TGTGCCAGCGAATCGGGACAGGTCAATCAGCCCCAGCATTTT.

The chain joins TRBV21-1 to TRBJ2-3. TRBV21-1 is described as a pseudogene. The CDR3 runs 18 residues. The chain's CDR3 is CASSKELVWHPGTDTQYF. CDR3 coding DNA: TGTGCCAGCAGCAAAGAGCTTGTCTGGCATCCAGGCACAGATACGCAGTATTTT.

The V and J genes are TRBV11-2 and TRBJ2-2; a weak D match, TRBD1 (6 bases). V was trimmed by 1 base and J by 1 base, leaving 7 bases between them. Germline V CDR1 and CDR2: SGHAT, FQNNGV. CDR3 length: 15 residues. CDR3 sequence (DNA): TGTGCCAGCAGCTTAGCGACAGGGAACACCGGGGAGCTGTTTTTT. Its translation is CASSLATGNTGELFF.